Listed here are 5 T cell receptor beta chains from one sample, sequenced in a study of blood T cell repertoires in COVID-19. Data came from immunoSEQ multiplex PCR; TCRdb stores just in-frame clones and leaves some out. The sample holds about 240,000 clones, approximately 83% seen once. The sample consisted of PBMCs or T cells enriched from blood (not recorded which). The receptor source for this set is a middle-aged woman who had been exposed to COVID-19.

The CDR3 sequence: CASSQGAFSTDTQYF. CDR3 sequence (DNA): TGCGCCAGCAGCCAGGGGGCATTTTCCACAGATACGCAGTATTTT. The V call is TRBV4-1, the J call TRBJ2-3, with a tentative D call TRBD1 (6 bases). The CDR3 extends over 15 amino acids. Trimming took off 3 bases at V and 2 bases at J, with 12 bases between the two ends. Germline V gene data show CDR1 as MGHRA and CDR2 as YSYEKL.

The chain carries TRBV27 and TRBJ2-5; 9 bases are shared with TRBD2. The CDR3 has 15 residues. CDR1 is MNHEY, CDR2 SMNVEV, per germline (reference sequence). J lost 5 bases, V lost 2 bases, and 6 bases had no gene match. The CDR3 DNA is TGTGCCAGCAGTTTACGCGGGGGGGCCGCGGAGACCCAGTACTTC. It encodes CASSLRGGAAETQYF.

The chain uses TRBV21-1 and TRBJ1-5. TRBV21-1 is a pseudogene segment. The CDR3 is 16 amino acids. In DNA form, the CDR3 reads TGTGCCAGCAGCAAGGGAGCTCAGGAGATCAATCAGCCCCAGCATTTT. Translation: CASSKGAQEINQPQHF.

With respect to this clone: A read error may be the cause here, since a much bigger clone is one base away. The rearrangement links TRBV4-2 to TRBJ1-1, with a possible D match to TRBD1 (5 bases). Germline loops: CDR1 LGHNA, CDR2 YNFKEQ. The CDR3 totals 17 residues. DNA for the CDR3: TGTGCCAGCAGCCAAGAGGGGGTCGGAGGGAGGAGGACTGAAACTTTCTTT. This gives the protein CASSQEGVGGRRTETFF.

The chain couples TRBV12-3 or TRBV12-4 to TRBJ1-1, with D perhaps matching TRBD1 (5 bases). Trimming stripped 2 bases from V and 5 bases from J, with 9 bases between. This CDR3 comprises 13 residues. The CDR3 protein is CASSLTRGTEAFF. The CDR3 DNA sequence: TGTGCCAGCAGTTTAACGCGGGGGACTGAAGCTTTCTTT.